This T cell receptor beta chain appears in the sequencing data of a study of T cell repertoires in cytomegalovirus infection (dated by TCRdb to between 2017 and 2020). For the study in its entirety: Donor HLA type was relevant to the analysis, as public TCR beta signatures indicated carriage of CMV infection together with the matching HLA type. Study-wide conclusions, independent of this receptor: The ex vivo response was dominated by HLA-C-restricted CMV-specific TCR beta clonotypes, which also provided the single most frequent clonotype in two of eight donors. In both this cohort and an independent cohort of some 370 donors, the cumulative frequency of public TCR beta family members distinguished carriers of CMV infection plus the relevant HLA type.

The sequencer was an Illumina HiSeq 1500. Using fastp at Q25 and MiXCR, TCRdb reprocessed the public reads and kept productive beta chains. Rows with a matching CDR3 protein are joined into one entry that keeps the most common DNA and genes. The sample table lists roughly 180,000 distinct CDR3 sequences, roughly 28% of them with a count of one. Roughly 32% of the sample belongs to the ten largest clones. With respect to this clonotype: This clone's antigen is unknown. No per-base quality is available; no much larger clone lies one base away.

The CDR3 numbers 16 residues from cysteine through phenylalanine. Only the CDR3 DNA is retained, 48 bases long and in frame from the first base. The germline V and J ends show losses of 4 bases and 7 bases respectively, and no gene match explains 15 bases of the junction. The CDR1 and CDR2 encoded by the germline V gene (reference sequence) are SEHNR and FQNEAQ. This TCR was sampled from a human donor in good health (CMV status not recorded). Some clones in this sample may be carry-over from other donors' samples. Sequencing was carried out using PBMCs. This chain joins TRBV7-9 to TRBJ1-1, with 7 bases aligning to TRBD1. The encoded CDR3 is CASSYILGRAGGEAFF. The bases read TGTGCCAGCAGCTACATCCTCGGGCGTGCAGGGGGTGAAGCTTTCTTT. Reference TRBV7-9 and TRBJ1-1 genes cover what lies past the CDR3, so the full variable domain is DTGVSQNPRHKITKRGQNVTFRCDPISEHNRLYWYRQTLGQGPEFLTYFQNEAQLEKSRLLSDRFSAERPKGSFSTLEIQRTEQGDSAMYLCASSYILGRAGGEAFFGQGTRLTVV.